This TCR beta chain was observed in a study of a mutant IDH1 vaccine in newly diagnosed glioma. Broader study findings: Pseudoprogression apparently lacked any relation to changes in top peripheral T cell clonotypes. Immune responses induced by the vaccine were seen in roughly 93% of patients, spanning multiple MHC alleles.

Sequencing was performed with immunoSEQ multiplex PCR; in TCRdb, only in-frame clones are kept and a portion is missing. Of fewer than 40,000 clones in the sample, 75% to 85% were seen once. As concerns this clone: No antigen is known for it.

Time point given: week 5, during vaccination. The study gave 300 ug of mutant IDH1 20-mer peptide per vaccine dose, with topical imiquimod. The TCR comes from a man between 40 and 49 years old with glioma. Sequenced material: PBMCs, taken from a glioma patient whose treatment included an IDH1 peptide vaccine.

The CDR3 here is CAWSVLSGTGTDTQYF. CDR3 DNA: TGTGCCTGGAGTGTATTGTCGGGGACAGGCACAGATACGCAGTATTTT. The V call is TRBV30, the J call TRBJ2-3; 7 bases are a match to TRBD1. The V segment lost 0 bases and the J segment 1 base; nucleotides outside the gene matches: 7. This CDR3 region has 16 residues. In germline, CDR1 is GTSNPN, CDR2 SVGIG (reference sequence). The full variable domain, completed using reference TRBV30 and TRBJ2-3, is SQTIHQWPATLVQPVGSPLSLECTVEGTSNPNLYWYRQAAGRGLQLLFYSVGIGQISSEVPQNLSASRPQDRQFILSSKKLLLSDSGFYLCAWSVLSGTGTDTQYFGPGTRLTVL.